These 10 T cell receptor beta chains came from one sample sequenced in a study of regulatory T cells in long-lasting Graves disease. Relying on iRepertoire HTBI primers and Arm-PCR of CDR3 regions, the team built TCR beta libraries. In TCRdb, the multiplex PCR reads were re-called with MiXCR into one record per CDR3 protein. The profile shows about 500,000 distinct CDR3 sequences, approximately 12% of them singletons. The time point denotes: newly diagnosed GD, antithyroid drugs for less than 3 months. There was RNA extracted from PBMCs, and the TCR library was made from it. This sample was also put to use in a study of T cells in Graves' hyperthyroidism and ophthalmopathy.

The sample in question was peripheral blood mononuclear cells (PBMCs), obtained at new diagnosis, from a patient treated with antithyroid drugs. The source is a woman younger than 45 with Graves disease.

This clonotype came up many times. The chain couples TRBV11-2 to TRBJ2-3, with D perhaps being TRBD1 or TRBD2 (7 bases each). CDR3 length: 16 residues. The V gene lost 5 bases and the J gene lost 2 bases, with 17 bases spanning the gap. Germline V CDR1 and CDR2: SGHAT, FQNNGV. The CDR3 loop reads CASSIAGGATTDTQYF. DNA for the CDR3: TGTGCCAGCAGCATCGCAGGGGGGGCGACCACAGATACGCAGTATTTT.

This clonotype was recorded a few times. V usage is TRBV4-3 and J usage is TRBJ2-6; the D is unclear. Germline values: CDR1 LGHNA, CDR2 YSLEER. The CDR3 runs to 18 residues. V lost 0 bases and J lost 0, with 12 bases in between. DNA for the CDR3: TGCGCCAGCAGCCAAGATCCCAGTGGAAGCTCTGGGGCCAACGTCCTGACTTTC. Translation gives CASSQDPSGSSGANVLTF.

The J gene is TRBJ2-1, the V gene TRBV9, with 7 bases fitting TRBD2. Losses at the gene ends were 0 bases for V and 5 bases for J; bases not matched to a gene: 8. In germline, CDR1 is SGDLS, CDR2 YYNGEE. The CDR3 extends over 16 amino acids. The CDR3 region has the DNA TGTGCCAGCAGCGTAGGGCAAGCGGGAAGGAACAATGAGCAGTTCTTC. Protein: CASSVGQAGRNNEQFF.

This clonotype was seen many times. The chain recombines TRBV19 with TRBJ1-1, with TRBD1 as a possible D gene (6 bases). There are 13 residues in the CDR3. Germline V gene data show CDR1 as LNHDA and CDR2 as SQIVND (reference sequence). V gave up 7 bases and J gave up 7 bases, with 16 bases separating them. CDR3 coding DNA: TGTGCCAGTATCGAGGCTAACAGGGTTGAAGCTTTCTTT. This codes for CASIEANRVEAFF.

Ten or more counts support this clonotype. The chain carries TRBV12-5 and TRBJ2-3; D is unresolved. Germline V gene data show CDR1 as LGHNT and CDR2 as FRNRAP. V shed 7 bases and J shed 2 bases, with 13 bases lying between them. The length of the CDR3 is 14 residues. The CDR3 nucleotides are TGTGCTAGTGCCTATGGGGATCCCACAGATACGCAGTATTTT. Translating it yields CASAYGDPTDTQYF.

Here the CDR3 reads CSASWRDRGYEQYF. DNA for the CDR3: TGCAGTGCTAGTTGGCGGGACAGAGGCTACGAGCAGTACTTC. This chain links TRBV20-1 with TRBJ2-7; possibly TRBD1 for D (7 bases). This CDR3 is 14 amino acids long. Trimming removed 3 bases at V and 3 bases at J, with 15 bases between. The V gene's germline CDR1 is DFQATT and CDR2 SNEGSKA (reference sequence).

This clonotype has a count of ten or more. The J gene is TRBJ1-2, the V gene TRBV30; tentative D call: TRBD1 (6 bases). The CDR3 is 13 residues long. Looked up from germline, CDR1 is GTSNPN and CDR2 is SVGIG (reference sequence). V was clipped by 7 bases and J by 8 bases, with 20 bases between them. The CDR3 is CAFQIGGGYGYTF. In DNA, the CDR3 is TGTGCCTTCCAGATTGGGGGGGGCTACGGCTACACCTTC. Full variable domain (missing parts from reference TRBV30 and TRBJ1-2): SQTIHQWPATLVQPVGSPLSLECTVEGTSNPNLYWYRQAAGRGLQLLFYSVGIGQISSEVPQNLSASRPQDRQFILSSKKLLLSDSGFYLCAFQIGGGYGYTFGSGTRLTVV.

At least ten counts were recorded for this clonotype. The chain uses TRBV20-1 and TRBJ1-6, with TRBD1 as a possible D gene (6 bases). The CDR3 contains 14 residues. Germline-derived CDR1 and CDR2 are DFQATT and SNEGSKA (reference sequence). Between the trimmed V and J ends, which lost 3 bases and 6 bases, there was a span of 12 bases. The CDR3 DNA reads TGCAGTGCTAGGAGGGGGACGAGTAATTCACCCCTCCACTTT. It encodes CSARRGTSNSPLHF.

The sample holds many counts of this clonotype. The chain recombines TRBV19 with TRBJ2-1, with D uncertain. CDR3 length: 13 amino acids. Germline assignment: CDR1 LNHDA and CDR2 SQIVND (reference sequence). V was shortened by 6 bases and J by 2 bases, with 8 bases between the two germline ends. The DNA of the CDR3 is TGTGCCAGTAGGAAAGGCCCCTACAATGAGCAGTTCTTC. It is translated as CASRKGPYNEQFF.

This clonotype was counted many times. This sequence joins TRBV10-3 and TRBJ1-5, with 7 bases matching TRBD1. Per germline, CDR1 ENHRY and CDR2 SYGVKD. The CDR3 is 15 amino acids. V gave up 6 bases and J gave up 5 bases; unmatched junction bases: 10. CDR3: CAISKGASGDQPQHF. Here the CDR3 DNA reads TGTGCCATCAGCAAGGGGGCCTCCGGGGATCAGCCCCAGCATTTT.